A selection of T cell receptor beta chains follows, all from one sample in a study of blood T cells in healthy people across ages. Using its own MiXCR run on the 5' RACE reads, TCRdb lists one record per CDR3 protein. The sample lists 450,000 to 700,000 distinct CDR3 sequences; about 26% were seen once. Material for sequencing was blood. The receptors here all came from a woman aged 70-85 years in good health. CDR3s include the opening cysteine and the closing phenylalanine or tryptophan. The D gene is left open where the match is weak. Clone size is not always given. Where it is, it says once, few, many or a class for expanded clones.

d_call,j_call,v_call,clone_size,cdr3_length,cdr3_nt,cdr3_aa
.,TRBJ2-3,TRBV24-1,once,11,TGTGCCACCGAGGACACAGATACGCAGTATTTT,CATEDTDTQYF
TRBD2,TRBJ2-1,TRBV7-2,few,17,TGTGCCAGCAGCAAAACTAGCGGGGGGGCCTTACACAATGAGCAGTTCTTC,CASSKTSGGALHNEQFF
.,TRBJ2-3,TRBV20-1,few,12,TGCAGGGTGAAACGGAGTACAGATACGCAGTATTTT,CRVKRSTDTQYF
.,TRBJ2-3,TRBV12-3/TRBV12-4,many,12,TGTGCCAGCAGTTCGGGAATCGATACGCAGTATTTT,CASSSGIDTQYF
.,TRBJ2-4,TRBV11-2,.,14,TGTGCCAGCAGCTTAGCAGGGACCAAAAACATTCAGTACTTC,CASSLAGTKNIQYF
TRBD1,TRBJ2-1,TRBV7-2,few,15,TGTGCCAGCAGCTTAGGCGGGACAGGAATTTATGAGCAGTTCTTC,CASSLGGTGIYEQFF
.,TRBJ2-7,TRBV7-6,few,15,TGTGCCAGCAGCTTAGCCGCAGGGGCAGGCTACGAGCAGTACTTC,CASSLAAGAGYEQYF
.,TRBJ2-7,TRBV27,.,15,TGTGCCAGCAGTTTAACCCCCGGCCTCTCCTACGAGCAGTACTTC,CASSLTPGLSYEQYF
.,TRBJ2-1,TRBV20-1,.,16,TGCAGTGCTAGAGAGCGATCGGGGAGCTCCTACAATGAGCAGTTCTTC,CSARERSGSSYNEQFF
TRBD2,TRBJ2-3,TRBV6-2/TRBV6-3,.,15,TGTGCCAGCAGTTATGCTAGCGGGGGGGCAGATACGCAGTATTTT,CASSYASGGADTQYF